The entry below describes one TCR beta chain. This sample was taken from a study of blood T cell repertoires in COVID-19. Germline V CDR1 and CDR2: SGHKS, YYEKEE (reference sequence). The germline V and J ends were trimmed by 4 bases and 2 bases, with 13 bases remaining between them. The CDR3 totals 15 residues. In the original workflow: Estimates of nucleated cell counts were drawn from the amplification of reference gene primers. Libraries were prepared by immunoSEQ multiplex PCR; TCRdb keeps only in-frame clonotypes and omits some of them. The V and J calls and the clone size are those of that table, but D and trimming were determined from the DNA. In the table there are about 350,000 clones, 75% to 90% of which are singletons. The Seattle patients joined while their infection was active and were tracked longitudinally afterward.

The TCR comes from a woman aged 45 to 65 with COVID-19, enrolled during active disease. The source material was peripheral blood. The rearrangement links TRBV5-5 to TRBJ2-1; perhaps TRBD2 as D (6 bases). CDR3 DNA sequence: TGTGCCAGCAGCGTGCGGGACGGAACCTACAATGAGCAGTTCTTC. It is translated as CASSVRDGTYNEQFF.